This T cell receptor (beta chain) was sequenced in a study of Ad26.COV2.S vaccination and SARS-CoV-2 variants. At the level of the study: The trial was COV1001 and the donor's arm was Ad26.COV2.S. Broader study findings: Considerable breadth of spike-specific CD8+ and CD4+ T cell responses has reportedly been documented following vaccination.

Concerning this clone itself: Its antigen is not known.

V dropped 3 bases and J dropped 4 bases, with 16 bases sitting between them. The length of the CDR3 is 16 residues. Germline V CDR1 and CDR2: MDHEN, SYDVKM. Only in-frame clones appear in the TCRdb table, and some are missing; sequencing was by immunoSEQ multiplex PCR. The table has hundreds of thousands of clones, around 87% seen once. The treatment: around 19 received Ad26.COV2.S at low or high dose, single or two shots; five or six received placebo; per-sample allocation not given. Collection of samples fell on day 63 after the first vaccine or placebo injection. Boston supplied an adult donor aged 18-55 years. Wuhan-strain spike was delivered by a replication-incompetent Ad26 vector.

The rearrangement uses TRBV28 and TRBJ2-1, with D possibly being TRBD1 (6 bases). This receptor was obtained from a person aged 18 to 59 who received the Ad26.COV2.S COVID-19 vaccine or a placebo. Specimen: peripheral blood, collected in a trial of Ad26.COV2.S vaccine versus placebo. CDR3 region: CASSLALLGQYNEQFF. CDR3 coding DNA: TGTGCCAGCAGTTTGGCTCTCCTGGGACAATACAATGAGCAGTTCTTC.